The 26 T cell receptor beta chains below come from one sample, sequenced in a study of patients and donors after allogeneic stem cell transplantation. TCRdb re-derived calls from the RT-PCR reads in MiXCR, one entry per CDR3 protein. The data show some 960,000 distinct CDR3 sequences, approximately 18% seen once. Sequenced material: blood, either unsorted or a sorted T cell fraction (not recorded which). These receptors were collected from a human donor who was either an allogeneic HSCT recipient or a stem cell or donor lymphocyte infusion donor (not recorded which). It is not recorded whose cells these are; they may come from a transplant donor.

This clonotype was observed a few times. The chain employs TRBV12-5 and TRBJ1-1; TRBD1 agrees at 8 bases. Germline CDR1 is LGHNT and CDR2 is FRNRAP. The junction had 10 bases not matched to a gene; V was cut back by 1 base and J by 3 bases. The CDR3 has 17 residues. DNA of the CDR3: TGTGCTAGTGGTTTGGATCGTCGGACAGGGATGGACACTGAAGCTTTCTTT. This sequence encodes CASGLDRRTGMDTEAFF.

The chain combines TRBV9 with TRBJ2-2; no reliable D call. Per germline, CDR1 SGDLS and CDR2 YYNGEE. CDR3 length: 15 residues. The germline V and J ends were trimmed by 0 bases and 2 bases, with 8 bases remaining between them. The CDR3 region has the DNA TGTGCCAGCAGCGTAGTGGCAGATAACACCGGGGAGCTGTTTTTT. This gives the protein CASSVVADNTGELFF. The whole variable domain, filled in from reference TRBV9 and TRBJ2-2, reads DSGVTQTPKHLITATGQRVTLRCSPRSGDLSVYWYQQSLDQGLQFLIQYYNGEERAKGNILERFSAQQFPDLHSELNLSSLELGDSALYFCASSVVADNTGELFFGEGSRLTVL.

This clonotype was found a few times. The chain has TRBV28 and TRBJ2-7; D gene unclear. The CDR3 is 16 amino acids. Trimming took off 5 bases at V and 5 bases at J, with 22 bases between the two ends. Germline values: CDR1 MDHEN, CDR2 SYDVKM. CDR3 region: CASSPSPDGTVDEQYF. CDR3 DNA: TGTGCCAGCAGTCCCTCCCCGGACGGTACAGTGGACGAGCAGTACTTC.

The gene calls are TRBV29-1 and TRBJ2-6; D unclear. Per germline, CDR1 SQVTM and CDR2 ANQGSEA. Trimming pared 7 bases from V and 0 bases from J, leaving 10 bases between. This CDR3 contains 14 residues. The CDR3 sequence is CSAPVHSGANVLTF. In nucleotides, the CDR3 is TGCAGCGCCCCGGTTCACTCTGGGGCCAACGTCCTGACTTTC.

The chain joins TRBV6-2 or TRBV6-3 to TRBJ2-7, with D uncertain. This CDR3 spans 15 amino acids. V lost 5 bases and J 1 base, leaving 15 bases between the germline ends. Germline CDR1 and CDR2: MNHEY and SVGEGT. The CDR3 nucleotides are TGTGCCAGCAGTCCCCTCATCGGAGAGTCCTACGAGCAGTACTTC. Amino acid sequence: CASSPLIGESYEQYF.

This clonotype has a count of ten or more. The chain recombines TRBV12-3 or TRBV12-4 with TRBJ2-2, with TRBD1 as a possible D gene (5 bases). V was cut by 5 bases and J by 7 bases, with 20 bases left in between. CDR3 length: 16 residues. Written as DNA, the CDR3 is TGTGCCAGCAGTCCCTGGGGTGGGGCTGACAGCGGGGAGCTGTTTTTT. Its protein product is CASSPWGGADSGELFF.

At least ten counts were recorded for this clonotype. This chain joins TRBV5-8 and TRBJ2-1; 8 nucleotides agree with TRBD2. Germline V gene data show CDR1 as SGHTS and CDR2 as YDEGEE. Trimming removed 9 bases from V and 0 bases from J; junction bases left unmatched: 8. The CDR3 spans 15 residues. Written as DNA, the CDR3 is TGTGCCATCCATAGCGGGGTCAGCTCCTACAATGAGCAGTTCTTC. This codes for CAIHSGVSSYNEQFF.

The chain links TRBV20-1 to TRBJ2-7; 7 bases align to TRBD2. The CDR3 runs to 15 residues. V was pared by 0 bases and J by 0 bases, with 5 bases of the junction left unmatched. CDR1 DFQATT and CDR2 SNEGSKA come from the germline V gene (reference sequence). CDR3 loop: CSARDPQRGSYEQYF. The CDR3 bases are TGCAGTGCTAGAGATCCCCAGCGGGGCTCCTACGAGCAGTACTTC.

The chain employs TRBV2 and TRBJ1-1; D might be TRBD1 (6 bases). V was cut by 1 base and J by 10 bases, with 13 bases left in between. Germline values: CDR1 SNHLY, CDR2 FYNNEI. CDR3 size: 13 residues. CDR3 nucleotide sequence: TGTGCCAGCAGTGAAGTTCCGGGGGCAGGAGCTTTCTTT. It is translated as CASSEVPGAGAFF.

The rearrangement uses TRBV6-1 and TRBJ2-1, with 8 nucleotides matching TRBD2. V lost 8 bases, J lost 4 bases, and 13 bases stayed unmatched. This CDR3 has 16 residues. Germline V gene lookup returns CDR1 MNHNS and CDR2 SASEGT. CDR3 loop: CASYLSGGPSYNEQFF. Here the CDR3 DNA reads TGTGCCAGCTACCTCAGCGGGGGACCCTCATACAATGAGCAGTTCTTC.

This clonotype was detected only a few times. V usage is TRBV12-3 or TRBV12-4 and J usage is TRBJ1-3; no reliable D call. The CDR3 extends over 16 amino acids. The V end lost 1 base, the J end lost 0 bases, and 10 bases lay between the germline ends. The CDR3 region is CASSLDGRNSGNTIYF. As DNA, the CDR3 is TGTGCCAGCAGTTTAGACGGCAGGAACTCTGGAAACACCATATATTTT.

The sample holds many counts of this clonotype. The chain is built from TRBV12-3 or TRBV12-4 and TRBJ1-1, with unresolved D. Trimming removed 5 bases at V and 11 bases at J, with 15 bases between. There are 12 residues in the CDR3. The CDR3 region is CASSPRANSAFF. In DNA, the CDR3 is TGTGCCAGCAGTCCGCGGGCCAATTCGGCTTTCTTT.

This clonotype was detected a few times. This rearrangement joins TRBV27 to TRBJ2-1; D may correspond to TRBD1 or TRBD2 (6 bases each). The CDR3 has 13 amino acids. V gave up 0 bases and J gave up 8 bases, with 8 bases separating them. The germline V gene encodes CDR1 MNHEY and CDR2 SMNVEV (reference sequence). For the CDR3, the DNA is TGTGCCAGCAGTTTATCGGGGGGCTATGAGCAGTTCTTC. This translates into CASSLSGGYEQFF.

This clonotype was counted at least ten times. The rearrangement links TRBV4-1 to TRBJ2-7, with 9 bases identical to TRBD1. Trimming at V came to 2 bases and at J to 3 bases, leaving 5 bases not matched to a gene. The germline V gene encodes CDR1 MGHRA and CDR2 YSYEKL. The CDR3 covers 15 residues. The CDR3 region has the DNA TGCGCCAGCAGCCAACCGGGACAGGGCATCTACGAGCAGTACTTC. Its translation: CASSQPGQGIYEQYF.

The chain carries TRBV5-5 and TRBJ2-7, with a possible D match to TRBD2 (6 bases). The CDR3 extends over 15 amino acids. V was trimmed by 4 bases and J by 3 bases, leaving 17 bases between them. Germline V gene lookup returns CDR1 SGHKS and CDR2 YYEKEE (reference sequence). CDR3 amino acids: CASSLGTAHYYEQYF. For the CDR3, the DNA is TGTGCCAGCAGCCTGGGGACTGCCCATTACTACGAGCAGTACTTC.

This clonotype was counted between two and nine times. This sequence joins TRBV15 and TRBJ1-1; D is perhaps TRBD1 (5 bases). From germline, CDR1 is LNHNV and CDR2 YYDKDF (reference sequence). CDR3 size: 15 residues. With 0 bases removed from V and 2 bases from J, the gap between germline ends came to 10 bases. For the CDR3, the DNA is TGTGCCACCAGCAGAGATCGGGACCTCAACACTGAAGCTTTCTTT. Its translation is CATSRDRDLNTEAFF.

The rearrangement joins TRBV5-1 to TRBJ2-1, with 11 bases aligning to TRBD2. The CDR3 contains 17 residues. Germline V gene lookup returns CDR1 SGHRS and CDR2 YFSETQ. V trimming: 2 bases; J trimming: 6 bases; junction bases outside the gene matches: 10. CDR3 sequence reads: CASSFLPLAGGINEQFF. The CDR3 DNA reads TGCGCCAGCAGCTTTCTCCCTCTAGCGGGGGGAATCAATGAGCAGTTCTTC.

V and J are TRBV20-1 and TRBJ2-7; TRBD2 aligns across 9 bases. Trimming at V came to 2 bases and at J to 4 bases, leaving 12 bases not matched to a gene. This CDR3 has 16 amino acids. Germline CDR1 reads DFQATT; CDR2 reads SNEGSKA (reference sequence). The CDR3 nucleotides read TGCAGTGCTAGATTTGGGGGGCTAGCGGGGTCTTACGAGCAGTACTTC. The encoded protein is CSARFGGLAGSYEQYF.

This clonotype was counted a few times. V and J are TRBV20-1 and TRBJ2-1, with D possibly being TRBD1 or TRBD2 (5 bases each). The CDR3 spans 14 residues. Trimming left V 5 bases short and J 2 bases short, with 13 bases between. Germline assignment: CDR1 DFQATT and CDR2 SNEGSKA (reference sequence). Here the CDR3 DNA reads TGCAGTGCTGGAACGGGGCGAGCCTACAATGAGCAGTTCTTC. It yields the protein CSAGTGRAYNEQFF.

The V and J genes are TRBV9 and TRBJ2-7; 7 bases are shared with TRBD1. CDR1 and CDR2 (germline): SGDLS, YYNGEE. Trimming at V came to 3 bases and at J to 2 bases, leaving 5 bases not matched to a gene. This CDR3 has 14 amino acids. The CDR3 here is CASSATDRAYEQYF. In nucleotides, the CDR3 is TGTGCCAGCAGCGCCACAGACAGGGCCTACGAGCAGTACTTC. The full variable domain, with the rest looked up from reference TRBV9 and TRBJ2-7, is DSGVTQTPKHLITATGQRVTLRCSPRSGDLSVYWYQQSLDQGLQFLIQYYNGEERAKGNILERFSAQQFPDLHSELNLSSLELGDSALYFCASSATDRAYEQYFGPGTRLTVT.

This clonotype has just a few counts. The V call is TRBV20-1, the J call TRBJ1-2; 7 nucleotides agree with TRBD1. The CDR3 has 13 amino acids. Germline V CDR1 and CDR2: DFQATT, SNEGSKA (reference sequence). The V and J ends lost 6 bases and 6 bases, in that order; junction bases with no gene match: 10. The CDR3 coding sequence is TGCAGTGCCAGGGGGGGCCACCTAAATGGCTACACCTTC. It translates to CSARGGHLNGYTF.

The table lists this clonotype with a few counts. J is TRBJ2-7 and V is TRBV21-1; TRBD2 is taken as the D call from the table, unchecked against the DNA. TRBV21-1 is classified as a pseudogene. The CDR3 extends over 14 amino acids. CDR3 loop: CASNLAGGWYEQYF. The CDR3 DNA reads as TGTGCCAGCAACTTAGCGGGAGGGTGGTACGAGCAGTACTTC.

This chain connects TRBV12-3 or TRBV12-4 to TRBJ1-2, with unresolved D. CDR3 size: 11 residues. Deletions cut 5 bases from V and 4 bases from J, with 5 bases between. The CDR3, as DNA: TGTGCCAGCAGTCTCCTCTATGGCTACACCTTC. This gives the protein CASSLLYGYTF.

The V gene is TRBV7-8, the J gene TRBJ2-3; 8 bases are shared with TRBD2. Germline loops: CDR1 SGHVS, CDR2 FQNEAQ. This CDR3 comprises 15 residues. V was pared by 0 bases and J by 6 bases, with 5 bases of the junction left unmatched. The CDR3 spells CASSLASAGVDTQYF. Here the CDR3 DNA reads TGTGCCAGCAGCTTAGCGTCAGCGGGAGTCGATACGCAGTATTTT. Supplemented by reference TRBV7-8 and TRBJ2-3, the full variable domain reads GAGVSQSPRYKVAKRGQDVALRCDPISGHVSLFWYQQALGQGPEFLTYFQNEAQLDKSGLPSDRFFAERPEGSVSTLKIQRTQQEDSAVYLCASSLASAGVDTQYFGPGTRLTVL.

There are a few counts of this clonotype. This chain joins TRBV6-1 and TRBJ1-1; D is ambiguous. Germline V gene sequence: CDR1 MNHNS, CDR2 SASEGT. This CDR3 comprises 13 residues. Between the trimmed V and J ends, which lost 6 bases and 1 base, there was a span of 9 bases. In DNA form, the CDR3 reads TGTGCCAGCAGCTCTCTTGAGAACACTGAAGCTTTCTTT. Amino acids: CASSSLENTEAFF.

This clonotype was detected a few times. This chain connects TRBV7-2 to TRBJ2-4, with TRBD1 matching 7 bases. The CDR3 sequence is 16 residues long. Trimming removed 0 bases from V and 0 bases from J; junction bases left unmatched: 2. Germline CDR1 is SGHTA and CDR2 is FQGNSA. DNA for the CDR3: TGTGCCAGCAGCTTAGCAGGACAGGTAGCCAAAAACATTCAGTACTTC. This codes for CASSLAGQVAKNIQYF. The variable domain in full, completed from reference TRBV7-2 and TRBJ2-4, reads GAGVSQSPSNKVTEKGKDVELRCDPISGHTALYWYRQSLGQGLEFLIYFQGNSAPDKSGLPSDRFSAERTGGSVSTLTIQRTQQEDSAVYLCASSLAGQVAKNIQYFGAGTRLSVL.